The TCR beta chain under discussion was sequenced for a study of T and B cells in COVID-19 patients. On the study more broadly: COVID-19 patients gave peripheral blood either during active infection or after recovery. Notes on the study in general: Exclusive to the recovered cohort were thousands of TCR clusters, about 33 of them with low generation probability. At recovery TRB diversity and richness exceeded healthy donors, after highly clonal active COVID-19 repertoires.

Blood genomic DNA input for TRB amplification was about 240-550 ng. Worth noting for this clonotype: The antigen remains undetermined.

Multiplex PCR with BIOMED2 TRB-A/B primer pools amplified TRB rearrangements. TCRdb ran MiXCR on the multiplex PCR reads and lists one entry per CDR3 protein. The sample holds 2,500 to 3,500 distinct CDR3 sequences; roughly 27% are singletons and the top ten take 50% to 80%. Sequencing was done on a sample of blood. The receptor comes from a human donor with active COVID-19. The donor label of this sample is uncertain.

The CDR3 spells CASSEKLGGSTEAFF. The CDR3 region has the DNA TGTGCCAGCAGTGAGAAGTTAGGGGGTAGTACTGAAGCTTTCTTT. J is TRBJ1-1 and V is TRBV6-1; maybe TRBD1 (6 bases). Germline lookup yields CDR1 MNHNS and CDR2 SASEGT. V gave up 3 bases and J gave up 5 bases, with 16 bases separating them. This CDR3 region has 15 residues.